This TCR beta chain was recovered during a study of vaccination effects on CD4 cells after COVID-19. Study-wide context: Post-vaccine sampling occurred a median 72 days after the second dose.

Some clones are missing from TCRdb's copy, which holds only in-frame ones; the method was immunoSEQ multiplex PCR. The data show tens of thousands of clones, 70% to 75% seen once. On day 10 of culture, CD4+ T cells were separated out. BNT162b2 vaccine or mRNA-1273 vaccine was given to participants in two doses. Both day 3 and day 7 saw half the medium replaced with IL-2 medium. There are 13 residues in the CDR3. In germline, CDR1 is SGHNT, CDR2 YENEEA. With V trimmed by 5 bases and J by 4 bases, 4 bases remained unmatched. Notes on this clone: The antigen is not known.

The starting material was CD4+ T cells from PBMCs cultured without peptide, obtained after COVID-19 vaccination. The TCR was taken from a human donor who received a COVID-19 vaccine. The V call is TRBV11-3, the J call TRBJ2-5; 7 bases map to TRBD1. DNA of the CDR3: TGTGCCAGCAGCCTAAGACAGGGAGAGACCCAGTACTTC. Amino acids: CASSLRQGETQYF. Full variable domain (remainder filled in from reference TRBV11-3 and TRBJ2-5): EAGVVQSPRYKIIEKKQPVAFWCNPISGHNTLYWYLQNLGQGPELLIRYENEEAVDDSQLPKDRFSAERLKGVDSTLKIQPAELGDSAVYLCASSLRQGETQYFGPGTRLLVL.